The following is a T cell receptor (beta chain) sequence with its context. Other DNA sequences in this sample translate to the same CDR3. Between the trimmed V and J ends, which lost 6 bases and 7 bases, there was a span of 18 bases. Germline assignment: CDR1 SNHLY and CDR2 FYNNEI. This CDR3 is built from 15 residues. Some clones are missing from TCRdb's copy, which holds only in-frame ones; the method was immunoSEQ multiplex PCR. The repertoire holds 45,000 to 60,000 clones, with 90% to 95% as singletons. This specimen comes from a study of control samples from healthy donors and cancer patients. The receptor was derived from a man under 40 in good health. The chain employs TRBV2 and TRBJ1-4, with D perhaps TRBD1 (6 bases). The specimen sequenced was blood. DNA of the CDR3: TGTGCCAGCAGGGGTCAGGGGTCGGGGGGTGAAAAACTGTTTTTT. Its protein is CASRGQGSGGEKLFF.